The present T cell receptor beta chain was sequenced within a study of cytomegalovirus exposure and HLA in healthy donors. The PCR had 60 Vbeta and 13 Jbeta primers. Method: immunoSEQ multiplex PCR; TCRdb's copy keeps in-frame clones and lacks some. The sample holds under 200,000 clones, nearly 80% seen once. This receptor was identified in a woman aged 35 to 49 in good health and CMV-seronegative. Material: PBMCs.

CDR3 residues: CASGWRGQVYGYTF. Here the CDR3 DNA reads TGTGCCAGCGGTTGGCGGGGGCAGGTCTATGGCTACACCTTC. The chain has TRBV4-2 and TRBJ1-2; the D gene is possibly TRBD1 (6 bases). CDR3 length equals 14 residues. Trimming left V 8 bases short and J 4 bases short, with 17 bases between. The germline gives CDR1 LGHNA, CDR2 YNFKEQ.